These 13 T cell receptor beta chains were all obtained from the same sample, sequenced in a study of blood T cell repertoires in COVID-19. TCRdb's copy holds only in-frame clones and misses some; the assay was immunoSEQ multiplex PCR. The repertoire has over 200,000 clones, over 70% of them found once; the top ten carry 7.9%. The sample comprised peripheral blood. These receptors were collected from a woman aged 80 or over with acute or convalescent COVID-19.

This sequence joins TRBV5-8 and TRBJ1-2, with a tentative D call TRBD1 (6 bases). V lost 1 base and J lost 4, with 11 bases in between. Germline loops: CDR1 SGHTS, CDR2 YDEGEE. CDR3 length: 14 amino acids. CDR3 sequence reads: CASSLSGGSYGYTF. CDR3 nucleotide sequence: TGTGCCAGCAGCTTGAGCGGGGGCAGCTATGGCTACACCTTC.

A note on this clone: Other DNA sequences in this specimen translate into the identical CDR3. The gene calls are TRBV3-1 (or the pseudogene TRBV3-2) and TRBJ2-5, with 7 bases lining up with TRBD2. CDR1 is LGHDT, CDR2 YNNKEL, per germline (reference sequence). The CDR3 sequence is 14 residues long. V lost 1 base and J lost 4; bases outside the gene matches: 3. The CDR3 nucleotides read TGTGCCAGCAGCCAAGGACTAGCTGGAGAGACCCAGTACTTC. The encoded protein is CASSQGLAGETQYF.

The chain employs TRBV5-5 and TRBJ2-7; no definite D call. CDR3 length equals 17 residues. The germline CDR1 and CDR2 sequences are SGHKS and YYEKEE (reference sequence). V was pared by 2 bases and J by 5 bases, with 23 bases between. The CDR3 nucleotides are TGTGCCAGCAGCTTAAGACTGGAGTCCCAAGGAGTGAACGAGCAGTACTTC. It encodes CASSLRLESQGVNEQYF.

The V gene is TRBV10-3, the J gene TRBJ1-1; the D gene is possibly TRBD1 (6 bases). Germline-derived CDR1 and CDR2 are ENHRY and SYGVKD. V was trimmed by 0 bases and J by 8 bases, leaving 19 bases between them. The CDR3 loop spans 16 amino acids. CDR3 amino acids: CAISESWQGKGREAFF. The CDR3 nucleotides read TGTGCCATCAGTGAGTCATGGCAGGGGAAAGGAAGGGAAGCTTTCTTT.

The chain is built from TRBV5-1 and TRBJ1-1, with 9 nucleotides matching TRBD1. Germline CDR1 reads SGHRS; CDR2 reads YFSETQ. Trimming removed 3 bases from V and 6 bases from J; junction bases left unmatched: 9. This CDR3 is 15 amino acids long. The chain's CDR3 is CASSSIMDRGAEAFF. In DNA form, the CDR3 reads TGCGCCAGCAGCTCGATAATGGACAGGGGAGCTGAAGCTTTCTTT.

CDR3 in amino acids: CASSQDAGLETQYF. CDR3 bases: TGTGCCAGCAGCCAAGATGCGGGGTTAGAGACCCAGTACTTC. The chain uses TRBV4-2 and TRBJ2-5, with D perhaps TRBD2 (6 bases). The CDR3 has 14 residues. Germline CDR1 reads LGHNA; CDR2 reads YNFKEQ. V gave up 0 bases and J gave up 4 bases, with 9 bases separating them.

The chain couples TRBV4-1 to TRBJ2-5; possibly TRBD2 for D (6 bases). Germline V CDR1 and CDR2: MGHRA, YSYEKL. V was trimmed by 3 bases and J by 2 bases, leaving 10 bases between them. The CDR3 spans 14 residues. The CDR3 spells CASSQAGRQETQYF. The DNA for the CDR3 is TGCGCCAGCAGCCAGGCAGGGAGGCAAGAGACCCAGTACTTC.

The chain employs TRBV9 and TRBJ2-3; D perhaps matches TRBD2 (6 bases). Germline V CDR1 and CDR2: SGDLS, YYNGEE. The CDR3 totals 16 residues. V lost 4 bases to trimming and J lost 1 base, with 16 bases between them. The CDR3 coding sequence is TGTGCCAGCAGCCCCAGCCCTAGCGTAGGCACAGATACGCAGTATTTT. It encodes CASSPSPSVGTDTQYF.

The V call is TRBV5-6, the J call TRBJ1-5; D is uncertain. CDR3 length equals 15 residues. The germline gives CDR1 SGHDT, CDR2 YYEEEE. V lost 4 bases to trimming and J lost 6 bases, with 17 bases between them. This CDR3 reads CASSPGSVVGQPQHF. The CDR3 bases are TGTGCCAGCAGCCCCGGGTCGGTAGTTGGTCAGCCCCAGCATTTT. Full variable domain (missing parts from reference TRBV5-6 and TRBJ1-5): DAGVTQSPTHLIKTRGQQVTLRCSPKSGHDTVSWYQQALGQGPQFIFQYYEEEERQRGNFPDRFSGHQFPNYSSELNVNALLLGDSALYLCASSPGSVVGQPQHFGDGTRLSIL.

The rearrangement uses TRBV5-1 and TRBJ1-3; 10 bases align to TRBD1. The CDR3 totals 16 residues. Germline CDR1 SGHRS, CDR2 YFSETQ. Germline trimming cut 4 bases from V and 4 bases from J; bases unmatched to any gene: 8. The CDR3 here is CASSTGTGEAGNTIYF. The CDR3 DNA reads as TGCGCCAGCAGCACCGGGACAGGGGAGGCCGGAAACACCATATATTTT. Full variable domain (remainder filled in from reference TRBV5-1 and TRBJ1-3): KAGVTQTPRYLIKTRGQQVTLSCSPISGHRSVSWYQQTPGQGLQFLFEYFSETQRNKGNFPGRFSGRQFSNSRSEMNVSTLELGDSALYLCASSTGTGEAGNTIYFGEGSWLTVV.

This chain links TRBV3-1 (or the pseudogene TRBV3-2) with TRBJ1-2; tentative D call: TRBD1 (6 bases). V shed 7 bases and J shed 3 bases, with 18 bases lying between them. Germline assignment: CDR1 LGHDT and CDR2 YNNKEL (reference sequence). This CDR3 has 15 residues. The CDR3 DNA sequence: TGTGCCAGCACCCCAGGGGAAGTGCCGTACTATGGCTACACCTTC. It codes for CASTPGEVPYYGYTF.

The rearrangement uses TRBV28 and TRBJ2-5; TRBD2 aligns across 11 bases. The CDR3 sequence is 16 residues long. The V gene's germline CDR1 is MDHEN and CDR2 SYDVKM. The J segment lost 2 bases and the V segment lost 5 bases, leaving 7 bases of the junction unmatched. The CDR3 protein is CASSPLAGGGQETQYF. CDR3 sequence (DNA): TGTGCCAGCAGTCCCCTAGCGGGAGGAGGTCAAGAGACCCAGTACTTC.

The chain links TRBV12-5 to TRBJ1-3; TRBD1 aligns across 7 bases. CDR3 length: 14 amino acids. Trimming at V came to 7 bases and at J to 2 bases, leaving 5 bases not matched to a gene. Germline values: CDR1 LGHNT, CDR2 FRNRAP. DNA of the CDR3: TGTGCTAGTGTTACAGGGGAAGCTGGAAACACCATATATTTT. Protein: CASVTGEAGNTIYF.